The clone carrying this TCR beta chain was detected once. Repertoires were generated with immunoSEQ multiplex PCR, while TCRdb's copy carries only in-frame clones and drops some. Of about 250,000 clones detected, 70% to 90% appear once; the ten largest clones hold about 1.5%. The data are from a study of blood T cell repertoires in COVID-19. The length of the CDR3 is 16 residues. V shed 3 bases and J shed 3 bases, with 17 bases lying between them. Per germline, CDR1 MGHRA and CDR2 YSYEKL. V usage is TRBV4-1 and J usage is TRBJ2-5; D might be TRBD1 (6 bases). The sequencing input was PBMCs or T cells enriched from blood (not recorded which). The receptor's source is a woman aged 45-65 years who had recovered from COVID-19. DNA of the CDR3: TGCGCCAGCAGCCAGGGCCATGGGGGCAGAAAAGAGACCCAGTACTTC. Translated, it gives CASSQGHGGRKETQYF.